This record concerns one T cell receptor beta chain sequence. Trimming cost V 5 bases and J 4 bases, with 9 bases left between them. This CDR3 spans 12 amino acids. Germline-derived CDR1 and CDR2 are SEHNR and FQNEAQ (reference sequence). The sample belongs to a study of T cell responses to AZD1222 COVID-19 vaccine. The assay was immunoSEQ multiplex PCR, and TCRdb's table has in-frame clones only and misses some. The sample shows some 140,000 clones, about 90% of them seen only once. The chain couples TRBV7-9 to TRBJ2-7; no firm D call. Material: peripheral blood, obtained on day 0 of AZD1222 vaccination. This TCR derives from an adult in good health. CDR3 region: CASSPSEYEQYF. The CDR3 nucleotides read TGTGCCAGCAGCCCATCTGAATACGAGCAGTACTTC.